Included here is one T cell receptor beta chain sequence, with context. This record belongs to a study of coeliac disease. This CDR3 contains 18 residues. Trimming took 2 bases from V and 0 from J, leaving 17 bases between them. The germline V gene encodes CDR1 LNHDA and CDR2 SQIVND (reference sequence). The table came from immunoSEQ multiplex PCR; TCRdb's copy has only in-frame clones and leaves some out. Of over 1,500 clones listed, around 60% are singletons. The chain links TRBV19 to TRBJ1-5; D might be TRBD1 (5 bases). This receptor was identified in a woman aged 45-65 years with celiac disease on a gluten-free diet. The sequencing input was intraepithelial lymphocytes from the gut. The chain's CDR3 is CASSIKPWQGYSNQPQHF. The CDR3 coding sequence is TGTGCCAGTAGTATAAAACCGTGGCAGGGCTATAGCAATCAGCCCCAGCATTTT.